This T cell receptor beta chain was documented in a study of blood T cell repertoires in COVID-19. The table came from immunoSEQ multiplex PCR; TCRdb's copy has only in-frame clones and leaves some out. The table lists 100,000 to 120,000 clones, around 76% of them singletons, with approximately 19% in the top ten. This CDR3 comprises 14 residues. V gave up 3 bases and J gave up 7 bases, with 15 bases separating them. Germline V gives CDR1 SNHLY, CDR2 FYNNEI. Sequencing was carried out using peripheral blood. V gene TRBV2 combines with J gene TRBJ1-1; no clear D gene. The sequence came from a woman aged 70 to 79 with acute or convalescent COVID-19. The CDR3 loop is CASSDVVDGGEAFF. The CDR3 DNA reads TGTGCCAGCAGTGATGTTGTAGATGGAGGTGAAGCTTTCTTT.